These 22 T cell receptor beta chains were sequenced from one sample in a study of T cell repertoires in cytomegalovirus infection. A single record per CDR3 protein comes from TCRdb applying MiXCR to the reads. The table includes about 680,000 distinct CDR3 sequences, 24% detected once. The sequenced material came from CD8+ T cells from PBMCs. The receptor source for this set is a human donor in good health (CMV status not recorded). Some clones in this sample may be carry-over from other donors' samples.

This clonotype was recorded at least ten times. This chain joins TRBV7-9 and TRBJ2-2; the D is unclear. The CDR3 is 13 residues long. CDR1 is SEHNR, CDR2 FQNEAQ, per germline (reference sequence). V lost 6 bases to trimming and J lost 5 bases, with 10 bases between them. CDR3 coding DNA: TGTGCCAGCAGTCCCCGGGCGACCGGGGAGCTGTTTTTT. The encoded protein is CASSPRATGELFF.

This clonotype was detected only a few times. The J gene is TRBJ2-2, the V gene TRBV29-1; the D is unclear. The CDR3 loop spans 11 amino acids. Germline V gives CDR1 SQVTM, CDR2 ANQGSEA. The V gene lost 2 bases and the J gene lost 7 bases, with 5 bases spanning the gap. The CDR3 reads CSVEWVGELFF. CDR3 DNA sequence: TGCAGCGTTGAATGGGTCGGGGAGCTGTTTTTT.

This clonotype was recorded a few times. V is TRBV4-3 and J is TRBJ1-2; D is ambiguous. V dropped 1 base and J dropped 7 bases, with 13 bases sitting between them. CDR3 length: 14 amino acids. Germline loops: CDR1 LGHNA, CDR2 YSLEER. This CDR3 reads CASSQGGLLLGYTF. CDR3 DNA sequence: TGCGCCAGCAGCCAAGGTGGCTTACTCCTTGGCTACACCTTC.

The chain uses TRBV5-6 and TRBJ2-7; D is possibly TRBD1 or TRBD2 (5 bases each). V was clipped by 1 base and J by 3 bases, with 14 bases between them. The germline gives CDR1 SGHDT, CDR2 YYEEEE. The CDR3 sequence is 15 residues long. In DNA, the CDR3 is TGTGCCAGCAGCTTGAGGGGAGACGCCAACTACGAGCAGTACGTC. Encoded protein: CASSLRGDANYEQYV.

To note about this clonotype: Since a much larger clone is just one base distant, this may be a read error. The chain uses TRBV7-6 and TRBJ2-7; 7 nucleotides agree with TRBD1. This CDR3 has 13 residues. CDR1 is SGHVS, CDR2 FNYEAQ, per germline. The CDR3 spells CANSSTGSYEQYV. As DNA, the CDR3 is TGTGCCAACAGCTCGACAGGGTCCTACGAGCAGTACGTC.

Concerning this clonotype: In this CDR3 the conserved last residue, phenylalanine or tryptophan, is missing, so a read error is likely. The rearrangement links TRBV25-1 to TRBJ2-3; 8 nucleotides line up with TRBD1. Germline lookup yields CDR1 MGHDK and CDR2 SYGVNS. V trimming: 1 base; J trimming: 5 bases; junction bases outside the gene matches: 14. The CDR3 extends over 18 amino acids. CDR3 coding DNA: TGTGCCAGCAGTGAATGGGGAGCCCCGGACAGGGTGGGAGATACGCAGTATTCT. Amino acids: CASSEWGAPDRVGDTQYS.

In its sample, this clonotype was seen once. The chain combines TRBV15 with TRBJ1-2, with 7 bases lining up with TRBD1. V shed 1 base and J 7 bases; nucleotides not matched to a gene: 12. CDR1 is LNHNV and CDR2 is YYDKDF in the germline V gene (reference sequence). This CDR3 region has 16 residues. The CDR3 spells CATSRGRDRESRGYTF. The DNA of the CDR3 is TGTGCCACCAGCAGAGGGAGAGACAGGGAGTCGCGTGGCTACACCTTC.

The rearrangement uses TRBV28 and TRBJ2-1; maybe TRBD2 (5 bases). The CDR3 is 15 residues long. CDR1 is MDHEN, CDR2 SYDVKM, per germline. V lost 6 bases to trimming and J lost 6 bases, with 18 bases between them. CDR3 in amino acids: CASRPDYGGFNEQFF. CDR3 sequence (DNA): TGTGCCAGCAGACCCGACTACGGAGGTTTCAATGAGCAGTTCTTC.

This clonotype has at least ten counts. The V call is TRBV12-3 or TRBV12-4, the J call TRBJ2-5, with TRBD2 matching 16 bases. This CDR3 has 16 amino acids. J lost 5 bases, V lost 4 bases, and 4 bases had no gene match. CDR3 bases: TGTGCCAGCAGTTCCCCGGGACTAGCGGGGGGGGAGACCCAGTACTTC. Its protein is CASSSPGLAGGETQYF.

The rearrangement links TRBV7-6 to TRBJ2-5; D tentatively fits TRBD1 or TRBD2 (5 bases each). Germline CDR1 SGHVS, CDR2 FNYEAQ. This CDR3 spans 18 amino acids. The ends were cut back, 2 bases at V and 3 bases at J, with 22 bases in the middle. The CDR3 loop is CASSLLRRSGARKETQYF. CDR3 sequence (DNA): TGTGCCAGCAGCTTATTGCGGCGATCCGGGGCGCGAAAAGAGACCCAGTACTTC. Full variable domain (missing parts from reference TRBV7-6 and TRBJ2-5): GAGVSQSPRYKVTKRGQDVALRCDPISGHVSLYWYRQALGQGPEFLTYFNYEAQQDKSGLPNDRFSAERPEGSISTLTIQRTEQRDSAMYRCASSLLRRSGARKETQYFGPGTRLLVL.

V and J are TRBV4-1 and TRBJ1-2; tentative D call: TRBD1 (5 bases). The V gene lost 6 bases and the J gene lost 5 bases, with 28 bases spanning the gap. The CDR3 extends over 18 amino acids. The germline CDR1 and CDR2 sequences are MGHRA and YSYEKL. CDR3 residues: CASRLPMGEPGPVYGYTF. The CDR3 DNA reads as TGCGCCAGCAGACTTCCGATGGGAGAGCCGGGACCGGTATATGGCTACACCTTC.

This clonotype was counted a few times. The chain couples TRBV7-9 to TRBJ1-2; 7 positions agree with TRBD1. Germline V gives CDR1 SEHNR, CDR2 FQNEAQ (reference sequence). V gave up 2 bases and J gave up 6 bases; unmatched junction bases: 6. The CDR3 extends over 14 amino acids. The CDR3: CASSLSVQGDGYTF. CDR3 DNA: TGTGCCAGCAGCTTATCTGTCCAGGGGGATGGCTACACCTTC. The whole variable domain, filled in from reference TRBV7-9 and TRBJ1-2, reads DTGVSQNPRHKITKRGQNVTFRCDPISEHNRLYWYRQTLGQGPEFLTYFQNEAQLEKSRLLSDRFSAERPKGSFSTLEIQRTEQGDSAMYLCASSLSVQGDGYTFGSGTRLTVV.

This chain links TRBV2 with TRBJ2-7; perhaps TRBD2 as D (5 bases). This CDR3 region has 11 residues. Germline CDR1 is SNHLY and CDR2 is FYNNEI. V gave up 4 bases and J gave up 6 bases, with 7 bases separating them. CDR3 loop: CASSGSAEQYF. The CDR3 DNA sequence: TGTGCCAGCAGTGGTAGCGCCGAGCAGTACTTC.

This clonotype was seen repeatedly, ten times or more. V and J are TRBV7-9 and TRBJ2-7; D may be TRBD1 (6 bases). V was shortened by 6 bases and J by 5 bases, with 14 bases between the two germline ends. The CDR3 is 13 amino acids. Germline-derived CDR1 and CDR2 are SEHNR and FQNEAQ (reference sequence). The CDR3 loop reads CASRPGTFDEQYF. The CDR3 DNA sequence: TGTGCCAGCAGACCCGGGACATTCGACGAGCAGTACTTC.

The count of this clonotype is one. The chain carries TRBV9 and TRBJ2-3, with D possibly being TRBD1 or TRBD2 (5 bases each). The V gene lost 3 bases and the J gene lost 4 bases, with 18 bases spanning the gap. The germline gives CDR1 SGDLS, CDR2 YYNGEE. The CDR3 has 16 amino acids. CDR3 residues: CASSDTGAGIADTQYF. The CDR3 nucleotides read TGTGCCAGCAGCGACACCGGGGCCGGGATTGCAGATACGCAGTATTTT.

V and J are TRBV6-2 or TRBV6-3 and TRBJ1-1, with a possible D match to TRBD1 (5 bases). CDR1 is MNHEY, CDR2 SVGEGT, per germline. V lost 0 bases and J 6 bases, leaving 11 bases between the germline ends. CDR3 size: 14 residues. In nucleotides, the CDR3 is TGTGCCAGCAGTTACTCAGGGGTTTGGGCTGAAGCTTTCTTT. Its translation: CASSYSGVWAEAFF.

This clonotype has a count of ten or more. This chain joins TRBV7-9 and TRBJ1-1; D gene uncertain. Trimming stripped 5 bases from V and 0 bases from J, with 10 bases between. Germline V gene sequence: CDR1 SEHNR, CDR2 FQNEAQ (reference sequence). This CDR3 spans 14 amino acids. The DNA for the CDR3 is TGTGCCAGCAGCCAGATTTACATGAACACTGAAGCTTTCTTT. Its translation is CASSQIYMNTEAFF.

The V and J genes are TRBV20-1 and TRBJ2-2; D is unclear. Germline loops: CDR1 DFQATT, CDR2 SNEGSKA (reference sequence). The CDR3 sequence is 12 residues long. The V end was cut by 3 bases, the J end by 4 bases, with 6 bases between. CDR3: CSARPGTGELFF. CDR3 DNA: TGCAGTGCTAGGCCGGGCACCGGGGAGCTGTTTTTT.

The chain is built from TRBV4-3 and TRBJ2-3, with D possibly being TRBD2 (5 bases). This CDR3 comprises 16 residues. From germline, CDR1 is LGHNA and CDR2 YSLEER. The germline V and J ends were trimmed by 4 bases and 2 bases, with 16 bases remaining between them. CDR3 DNA: TGCGCCAGCAGCCCATCCAGCCTAGCTCCCACAGATACGCAGTATTTT. Translating it yields CASSPSSLAPTDTQYF.

The sample holds a few counts of this clonotype. The chain employs TRBV29-1 and TRBJ2-3; 14 bases line up with TRBD2. The germline gives CDR1 SQVTM, CDR2 ANQGSEA. Losses at the gene ends were 0 bases for V and 6 bases for J; bases not matched to a gene: 11. The CDR3 consists of 18 residues. CDR3 sequence reads: CSVEDGLAGGWLGDTQYF. The DNA of the CDR3 is TGCAGCGTTGAAGACGGACTAGCGGGGGGCTGGTTGGGGGATACGCAGTATTTT.

This clonotype was seen a few times. This chain joins TRBV20-1 and TRBJ2-7; 9 bases agree with TRBD1. This CDR3 spans 14 amino acids. Germline V lookup: CDR1 DFQATT, CDR2 SNEGSKA (reference sequence). V lost 5 bases, J lost 0 bases, and 5 bases stayed unmatched. The DNA of the CDR3 is TGCAGTGCTTCCCGGGACAGGGTCTCCTACGAGCAGTACTTC. Translating it yields CSASRDRVSYEQYF.

This clonotype appeared a few times. This chain joins TRBV12-3 or TRBV12-4 and TRBJ1-1; perhaps TRBD1 as D (5 bases). The CDR3 consists of 14 residues. The germline V and J ends were trimmed by 3 bases and 5 bases, with 13 bases remaining between them. The CDR3 nucleotides read TGTGCCAGCAGTTTGCGGGGGGATGAGACTGAAGCTTTCTTT. This sequence encodes CASSLRGDETEAFF.